The 11 T cell receptor beta chains listed next were all sequenced from one sample in a study of human T cells and chemical hapten exposure. TCRdb used MiXCR to reprocess the RACE reads, holding one entry per CDR3 protein. The table lists some 65,000 distinct CDR3 sequences, around 6.5% of them singletons, with just under 3.5% in the top ten. Stated time point: healthy volunteer bleed at 6 weeks. Total RNA was isolated from unfractionated whole blood. The sequenced material came from whole blood. Source of these receptors: a female donor in good health. Some clones in this sample may be carry-over from other donors' samples.

This clonotype was counted at least ten times. The rearrangement links TRBV25-1 to TRBJ2-1, with unresolved D. CDR3 length: 11 residues. The ends were cut back, 9 bases at V and 4 bases at J, with 7 bases in the middle. Germline lookup yields CDR1 MGHDK and CDR2 SYGVNS. The CDR3 DNA reads TGTGCCAGTCTAGGTTACAATGAGCAGTTCTTC. Its protein product is CASLGYNEQFF.

In its sample, this clonotype was seen many times. This rearrangement joins TRBV6-1 to TRBJ2-6, with D unclear. From germline, CDR1 is MNHNS and CDR2 SASEGT. Trimming pared 8 bases from V and 0 bases from J, leaving 11 bases between. The CDR3 sequence is 15 residues long. CDR3 coding DNA: TGTGCCAGCTTCCCTGGCTTCTCTGGGGCCAACGTCCTGACTTTC. Amino acids: CASFPGFSGANVLTF.

On this clonotype: A read error may explain this, as a much larger clone is one base away. This chain links TRBV28 with TRBJ2-1; 8 nucleotides line up with TRBD2. The germline CDR1 and CDR2 sequences are MDHEN and SYDVKM. The CDR3 sequence is 15 residues long. This chain's CDR3 is CANSFIAGGNNEQFF. CDR3 in DNA: TGTGCCAACAGTTTTATCGCGGGAGGTAACAATGAGCAGTTCTTC. The whole variable domain, remainder taken from reference TRBV28 and TRBJ2-1, is DVKVTQSSRYLVKRTGEKVFLECVQDMDHENMFWYRQDPGLGLRLIYFSYDVKMKEKGDIPEGYSVSREKKERFSLILESASTNQTSMYLCANSFIAGGNNEQFFGPGTRLTVL.

This clonotype was seen more than once but under ten times. V usage is TRBV7-2 and J usage is TRBJ2-3; 11 positions match TRBD2. Germline CDR1 is SGHTA and CDR2 is FQGNSA. With 1 base clipped from V and 5 bases from J, the junction kept 8 bases outside the gene matches. The CDR3 has 17 amino acids. The CDR3 region is CASSLGLLAGVEDTQYF. The CDR3 DNA is TGTGCCAGCAGCTTAGGTTTACTAGCGGGAGTCGAAGATACGCAGTATTTT.

The chain links TRBV7-9 to TRBJ2-5, with TRBD2 as a possible D gene (5 bases). This CDR3 comprises 14 residues. The germline gives CDR1 SEHNR, CDR2 FQNEAQ (reference sequence). The V gene lost 1 base and the J gene lost 5 bases, with 11 bases spanning the gap. Here the CDR3 reads CASSLGAAAETQYF. DNA of the CDR3: TGTGCCAGCAGCTTAGGAGCGGCCGCGGAGACCCAGTACTTC.

This clonotype was observed many times. The chain employs TRBV2 and TRBJ2-5, with D possibly being TRBD2 (6 bases). This CDR3 has 17 residues. V lost 6 bases to trimming and J lost 2 bases, with 22 bases between them. Germline V gene data show CDR1 as SNHLY and CDR2 as FYNNEI. DNA for the CDR3: TGTGCCAGCAGGGGATATAGCGGAATAGTCTTACAAGAGACCCAGTACTTC. Amino acid sequence: CASRGYSGIVLQETQYF.

This clonotype appeared many times. The gene calls are TRBV20-1 and TRBJ1-1; TRBD1 might be the D (5 bases). Trimming pared 6 bases from V and 0 bases from J, leaving 20 bases between. CDR1 is DFQATT and CDR2 is SNEGSKA in the germline V gene (reference sequence). This CDR3 has 16 residues. The CDR3 spells CSAHPGEGLLNTEAFF. The CDR3 region has the DNA TGCAGTGCCCACCCGGGGGAGGGCCTCCTGAACACTGAAGCTTTCTTT.

A few counts support this clonotype. V gene TRBV19 combines with J gene TRBJ1-5; TRBD1 is a possible D gene (5 bases). V lost 1 base and J 11 bases, leaving 21 bases between the germline ends. Germline values: CDR1 LNHDA, CDR2 SQIVND (reference sequence). The CDR3 spans 16 residues. The CDR3: CASSIVRQGGQKAQHF. DNA for the CDR3: TGTGCCAGTAGTATAGTAAGGCAGGGCGGGCAAAAAGCCCAGCATTTT.

In its sample, this clonotype was seen many times. The V gene is TRBV4-2, the J gene TRBJ1-4; D gene ambiguous. V was cut by 0 bases and J by 8 bases, with 7 bases left in between. This CDR3 has 13 amino acids. Germline loops: CDR1 LGHNA, CDR2 YNFKEQ. CDR3 sequence: CASSQEKDEKLFF. CDR3 bases: TGTGCCAGCAGCCAAGAGAAGGACGAAAAACTGTTTTTT.

This clonotype was seen at least ten times. CDR3 residues: CARSFSGLADTDTQYF. The CDR3 nucleotides read TGTGCCAGATCATTTTCGGGACTAGCGGACACAGATACGCAGTATTTT. The rearrangement links TRBV2 to TRBJ2-3; TRBD2 matches at 11 bases. CDR1 is SNHLY, CDR2 FYNNEI, per germline. This CDR3 has 16 residues. J was trimmed by 2 bases and V by 9 bases; bases with no gene match: 10.

This clonotype has a count of ten or more. This sequence joins TRBV29-1 and TRBJ2-3; D may be TRBD2 (5 bases). V shed 5 bases and J shed 1 base, with 13 bases lying between them. CDR3 size: 14 residues. Germline assignment: CDR1 SQVTM and CDR2 ANQGSEA. The CDR3 nucleotides read TGCAGCGTTTTTCCGGGAAGTGGCACAGATACGCAGTATTTT. Its translation is CSVFPGSGTDTQYF.